The present entry profiles one TCR beta chain with its context. Its antigen remains undetermined. The input lacks base qualities; no much larger clone sits a single base away. The entry originates in a study of T cell responses to AZD1222 COVID-19 vaccine (dated by TCRdb to the early 2020s). Regarding the research as a whole: Because spike-specific TCR depth and breadth did not differ between the two schedules, AZD1222 recipients who got a second dose at roughly 4 weeks were pooled with those who got a second dose at roughly 12 weeks. TCR sequencing covered fewer than 250 trial participants: some 210 given two doses of AZD1222 and 26 given two doses of MenACWY control vaccine. Trial participants were enrolled by age into 18-55, 56-69 and 70-plus year subgroups, with about 150, 28 and 57 TCR-sequenced participants respectively.

The paper's findings and limits, for the study overall: Reportedly, almost half of the unique spike-specific TCRs recognized epitopes lying outside the regions that are mutated in the B.1.351 and B.1.1.7 variants. Because no day 14 peak-response samples were available, repertoires were characterized only after the peak T cell response. The whole spike protein was spanned by vaccine-associated CD4 TCRs, and dominant responses were seen in regions 160-218 and 743-854. Most participants were white British and females outnumbered males, and the authors suggested that clonal diversity may have been underestimated. Conclusions about previously exposed vaccinees are limited, since just 6 or 7 AZD1222 recipients were seropositive for SARS-CoV-2 at baseline. In the small 56-69-year group, the increase in depth fell short of significance, most likely because of low power. Spike-specific TCR breadth and depth rose significantly after two AZD1222 doses compared with day 0 and with MenACWY recipients.

The CDR3 regions of human TCRbeta chains were analyzed by immunosequencing. Processing in the source paper ran as follows. TCRs in the repertoires were compared against a reference library of SARS-CoV-2-specific TCRs that had been generated with the MIRA antigen-specificity platform. Breadth was defined as the fraction of unique TCRs that were SARS-CoV-2-associated. Depth was defined as the fraction of total T cells that were SARS-CoV-2-associated. Using the MIRA data, each spike-specific TCR was assigned both to the spike region to which the TCR was reactive and to a CD4 or CD8 class. Log10-transformed breadth and depth values were compared by one-way ANOVA with Sidak's multiple comparisons tests. Imported from immuneACCESS, the table was reduced by TCRdb to in-frame sequences with V and J called. These copies leave out some clones; in studies compared against another copy, an unresolved V gene accounts for under half, and the cause of the remainder is not known. That table furnishes V, J and clone size, whereas the DNA furnished D and trimming. For this sample the table gives over 150,000 clones, of which over 75% were detected only once. Approximately 2.8% of the sample is in the top ten clones.

Between the V and J ends, shortened by 1 base and 0 bases respectively, the junction contains 9 bases. CDR1 SGHKS and CDR2 YYEKEE are derived from the germline V gene (reference sequence). From its cysteine to its phenylalanine, the CDR3 spans 15 amino acids. Of all the DNA, just the CDR3 is kept, 45 bases in frame from base 1. Per the publication, the time point label means: baseline before first vaccination. The vaccinee samples were drawn from two UK trials, COV001 and COV002, one of which was a single-blind randomized controlled phase 2/3 trial testing AZD1222 (ChAdOx1 nCoV-19) in healthy adults. For TCRbeta chain sequencing, PBMC samples from trial participants were taken at day 0 and at day 28 after the second dose.

The material was peripheral blood, obtained on day 0 of AZD1222 vaccination. In this chain, TRBV5-5 is recombined with TRBJ2-3, with a tentative D call of TRBD1 or TRBD2, each matching 5 bases. This TCR was sampled from an adult in good health. The CDR3 region: CASSLSGASTDTQYF. The nucleotide sequence is given as TGTGCCAGCAGCTTGTCCGGGGCTAGCACAGATACGCAGTATTTT.